The 15 T cell receptor beta chains below were found in one sample sequenced in a study of CD8+ T cells in alopecia areata. Reverse transcription of extracted RNA yielded cDNA, which provided the sequencing template. Profiling relied on immunoSEQ multiplex PCR, and the TCRdb table lists in-frame clones only, not all of them. Among some 150,000 clones listed, about 51% were seen once. Material: CD8+ T cells sorted from blood, obtained at week 0. The receptor source for this set is a human donor with alopecia areata.

The V call is TRBV5-6, the J call TRBJ2-3, with TRBD1 matching over 7 bases. Germline CDR1 is SGHDT and CDR2 is YYEEEE. Trimming took 2 bases from V and 0 from J; bases not matched to a gene: 6. There are 16 residues in the CDR3. The CDR3 DNA reads as TGTGCCAGCAGCTTCGGGACAGACCTAAGCACAGATACGCAGTATTTT. This codes for CASSFGTDLSTDTQYF.

The chain employs TRBV7-9 and TRBJ1-4; the match to TRBD1 covers 7 bases. The CDR3 contains 13 residues. V dropped 5 bases and J dropped 8; count of bases not matched to a gene: 5. CDR1 SEHNR and CDR2 FQNEAQ come from the germline V gene (reference sequence). The chain's CDR3 is CASSPGGQEKLFF. For the CDR3, the DNA is TGTGCCAGCAGCCCAGGGGGTCAGGAAAAACTGTTTTTT.

The V gene is TRBV25-1, the J gene TRBJ1-2; D call uncertain. Germline CDR1 is MGHDK and CDR2 is SYGVNS. The CDR3 is 12 residues long. Trimming stripped 10 bases from V and 5 bases from J, with 14 bases between. The CDR3 sequence: CATLEGLYGYTF. The CDR3 region has the DNA TGTGCCACCCTAGAAGGGCTTTATGGCTACACCTTC.

This chain links TRBV6-1 with TRBJ2-3; 8 bases map to TRBD2. The junction had 10 bases not matched to a gene; V was cut back by 2 bases and J by 6 bases. Germline CDR1 and CDR2: MNHNS and SASEGT. The CDR3 spans 16 residues. CDR3 in amino acids: CASSEFSGESGDTQYF. The CDR3 DNA follows: TGTGCCAGCAGTGAATTTAGCGGGGAGTCAGGGGATACGCAGTATTTT.

This clone showed up just a few times. The chain recombines TRBV7-2 with TRBJ2-4; TRBD2 agrees at 7 bases. CDR1 and CDR2 from the germline V gene are SGHTA and FQGNSA. CDR3 length: 16 amino acids. V was pared by 2 bases and J by 0 bases, with 4 bases of the junction left unmatched. DNA for the CDR3: TGTGCCAGCAGCTTAAGTCCTAGCGGAGCCAAAAACATTCAGTACTTC. Amino acid sequence: CASSLSPSGAKNIQYF.

This chain uses TRBV30 with TRBJ1-2; TRBD1 aligns across 7 bases. The V gene end was trimmed by 3 bases and the J gene end by 6 bases; junction bases not matched to a gene: 4. Germline CDR1 is GTSNPN and CDR2 is SVGIG (reference sequence). The CDR3 has 12 amino acids. The CDR3 DNA follows: TGTGCCTGGAGCGACAGGGTTCATGGCTACACCTTC. As protein: CAWSDRVHGYTF.

The chain uses TRBV2 and TRBJ2-1; D is undetermined. This CDR3 contains 13 residues. V was pared by 6 bases and J by 4 bases, with 10 bases between. CDR1 SNHLY and CDR2 FYNNEI come from the germline V gene. The CDR3 coding sequence is TGTGCCAGCAGGGGCACTAATTACAATGAGCAGTTCTTC. Translated: CASRGTNYNEQFF.

V gene TRBV13 combines with J gene TRBJ2-7; no reliable D call. The CDR3 is 14 amino acids. V was cut by 0 bases and J by 0 bases, with 6 bases left in between. CDR1 and CDR2 from the germline V gene are PRHDT and FYEKMQ (reference sequence). Written as DNA, the CDR3 is TGTGCCAGCAGCTTAGGACAGCTCTCCTACGAGCAGTACTTC. Translating it yields CASSLGQLSYEQYF.

This chain joins TRBV11-2 and TRBJ2-5; D is unresolved. From germline, CDR1 is SGHAT and CDR2 FQNNGV. CDR3 length equals 15 residues. V lost 5 bases to trimming and J lost 3 bases, with 16 bases between them. The CDR3 region is CASSRTFSLEETQYF. CDR3 nucleotides: TGTGCCAGCAGCCGGACCTTTTCCCTGGAAGAGACCCAGTACTTC.

The V gene is TRBV4-3, the J gene TRBJ2-3, with 7 bases aligning to TRBD2. J lost 6 bases, V lost 1 base, and 7 bases had no gene match. There are 15 residues in the CDR3. Germline values: CDR1 LGHNA, CDR2 YSLEER. The CDR3 sequence is CASSQGLAEVDTQYF. The CDR3 region has the DNA TGCGCCAGCAGCCAAGGACTAGCAGAAGTTGATACGCAGTATTTT.

This chain links TRBV7-9 with TRBJ1-1; possibly TRBD1 for D (5 bases). This CDR3 has 12 amino acids. The V and J ends lost 5 bases and 1 base respectively, with 5 bases between them. Germline CDR1 SEHNR, CDR2 FQNEAQ (reference sequence). Here the CDR3 reads CASSGTNTEAFF. CDR3 sequence (DNA): TGTGCCAGCAGCGGGACGAACACTGAAGCTTTCTTT.

The sample holds one count of this clone. The chain has TRBV7-6 and TRBJ2-2; perhaps TRBD2 as D (5 bases). The CDR3 is 15 amino acids. Trimming removed 4 bases at V and 1 base at J, with 10 bases between. Per the germline V gene, CDR1 is SGHVS and CDR2 is FNYEAQ. The chain's CDR3 is CASSYGIQNTGELFF. CDR3 coding DNA: TGTGCCAGCAGCTACGGGATACAGAACACCGGGGAGCTGTTTTTT.

This clone has a handful of counts. The rearrangement uses TRBV6-6 and TRBJ2-1; D gene uncertain. V was shortened by 6 bases and J by 4 bases, with 10 bases between the two germline ends. The CDR3 runs to 13 residues. Germline values: CDR1 MNHNY, CDR2 SVGAGI (reference sequence). The CDR3: CASSSAPYNEQFF. As DNA, the CDR3 is TGTGCCAGCAGCTCCGCCCCGTACAATGAGCAGTTCTTC.

The chain employs TRBV29-1 and TRBJ1-2, with TRBD1 matching 8 bases. After removal of 6 bases from V and 5 bases from J, the junction contained 8 bases not matched to a gene. Germline CDR1 reads SQVTM; CDR2 reads ANQGSEA. The CDR3 runs 13 residues. The CDR3: CSVPATGEYGYTF. Written as DNA, the CDR3 is TGCAGCGTCCCTGCGACAGGGGAATATGGCTACACCTTC.

This chain links TRBV25-1 with TRBJ2-1, with 8 positions matching TRBD2. Trimming took 3 bases from V and 9 from J; bases not matched to a gene: 7. CDR1 and CDR2 (germline): MGHDK, SYGVNS. The CDR3 length is 14 residues. In nucleotides, the CDR3 is TGTGCCAGCAGTGAGCCGGGACTAGGGCGTGAGCAGTTCTTC. As protein: CASSEPGLGREQFF.